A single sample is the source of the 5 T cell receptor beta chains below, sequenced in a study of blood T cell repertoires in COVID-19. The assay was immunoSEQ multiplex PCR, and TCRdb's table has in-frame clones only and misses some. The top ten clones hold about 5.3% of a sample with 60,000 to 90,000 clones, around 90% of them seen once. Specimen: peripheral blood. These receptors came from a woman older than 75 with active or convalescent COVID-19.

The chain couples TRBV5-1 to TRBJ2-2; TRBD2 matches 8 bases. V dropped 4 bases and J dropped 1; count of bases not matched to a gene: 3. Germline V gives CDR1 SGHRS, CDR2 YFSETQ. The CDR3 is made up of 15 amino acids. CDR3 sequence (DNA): TGCGCCAGCAGCCTACTAGCGGTGAACACCGGGGAGCTGTTTTTT. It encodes CASSLLAVNTGELFF. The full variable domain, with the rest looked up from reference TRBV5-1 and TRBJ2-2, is KAGVTQTPRYLIKTRGQQVTLSCSPISGHRSVSWYQQTPGQGLQFLFEYFSETQRNKGNFPGRFSGRQFSNSRSEMNVSTLELGDSALYLCASSLLAVNTGELFFGEGSRLTVL.

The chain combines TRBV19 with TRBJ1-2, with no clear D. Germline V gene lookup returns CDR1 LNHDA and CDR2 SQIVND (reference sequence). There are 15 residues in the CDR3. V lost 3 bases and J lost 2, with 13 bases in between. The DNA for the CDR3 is TGTGCCAGTAGTATGGAGCGAACTTACAACTATGGCTACACCTTC. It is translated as CASSMERTYNYGYTF.

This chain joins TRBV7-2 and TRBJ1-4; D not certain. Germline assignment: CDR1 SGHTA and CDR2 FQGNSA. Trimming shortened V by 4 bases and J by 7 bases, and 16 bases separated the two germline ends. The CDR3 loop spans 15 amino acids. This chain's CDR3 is CASSWENGPREKLFF. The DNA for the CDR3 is TGTGCCAGCAGCTGGGAGAACGGTCCCCGTGAAAAACTGTTTTTT.

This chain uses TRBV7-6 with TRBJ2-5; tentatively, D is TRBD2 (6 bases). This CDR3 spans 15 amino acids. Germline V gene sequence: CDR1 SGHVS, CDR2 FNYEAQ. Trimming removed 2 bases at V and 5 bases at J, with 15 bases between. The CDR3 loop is CASSLYGGARETQYF. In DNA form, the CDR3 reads TGTGCCAGCAGCTTATACGGGGGAGCGCGGGAGACCCAGTACTTC.

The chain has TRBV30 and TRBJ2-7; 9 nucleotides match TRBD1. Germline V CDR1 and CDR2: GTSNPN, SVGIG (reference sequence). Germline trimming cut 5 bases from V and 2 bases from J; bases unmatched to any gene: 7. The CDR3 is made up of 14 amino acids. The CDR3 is CAWGGRDRAYEQYF. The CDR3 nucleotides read TGTGCCTGGGGAGGCCGGGACAGGGCCTACGAGCAGTACTTC.